This T cell receptor beta chain comes out of a study of blood T cells in healthy people across ages. Study-wide points: More naive CD4+ cells and higher diversity were found in long-lived than in aged donors.

This clonotype was detected a few times. Its antigen is as yet unknown. Relative to the germline gene, one junction end is altered; a read error may explain this. Alongside a J-beta primer mix, a sample-barcoded 5' primer served in a second PCR lasting about 6 to 11 cycles. Tags on each cDNA molecule came from a template-switch adaptor with 12 random nucleotides. In TCRdb, the 5' RACE reads were re-called with MiXCR into one record per CDR3 protein. There are roughly 500,000 distinct CDR3 sequences in the sample; 27% occur only once, and approximately 17% lies in the top ten. In each sample, at least 6 million PBMCs were isolated. Germline loops: CDR1 SGHAT, CDR2 FQDESV (reference sequence). This CDR3 is 13 amino acids long.

This sequence joins TRBV11-1 and TRBJ1-1; 8 bases fit TRBD1. This sequence originates from a woman in her 70s in good health. The sequenced sample consisted of blood. CDR3 sequence: CASSTRTGLYPLF. CDR3 DNA sequence: TGTGCCAGCAGCACGAGGACAGGGCTTTACCCCCTCTTT.